The rows below give T cell receptor beta chains drawn from one sample of a study of blood T cell repertoires in COVID-19. Only in-frame clones appear in the TCRdb table, and some are missing; sequencing was by immunoSEQ multiplex PCR. The sample includes 450,000 to 500,000 clones, roughly 85% of them seen just once. Material for sequencing was peripheral blood. The receptors shown here come from a human donor in a cohort sampled during active COVID-19. Each CDR3 is given with its conserved first and last residue. D genes are given only for firm matches. Not all rows give a size; the values are once, few, many and, for expanded clones, a class.

clone size	D gene	V gene	J gene	CDR3 DNA	CDR3 protein
NA	NA	TRBV19	TRBJ2-7	TGTGCCAGTAGTACGGCCTACGAGCAGTACTTC	CASSTAYEQYF
NA	TRBD2	TRBV5-6	TRBJ2-3	TGTGCCAGCAGCTTCGGTCTTACTAGCGGGAGGACGCGGACAGATACGCAGTATTTT	CASSFGLTSGRTRTDTQYF
NA	NA	TRBV28	TRBJ1-1	TGTGCCAGCACTAGAATGCCGGGAATTGAAGCTTTCTTT	CASTRMPGIEAFF
NA	NA	TRBV6-5	TRBJ2-3	TGTGCCAGCAGCCAGGGCACAGATACGCAGTATTTT	CASSQGTDTQYF
NA	NA	TRBV29-1	TRBJ1-1	TGCAGCGTTGTCCTCGGGGTAGGGACTGAAGCTTTCTTT	CSVVLGVGTEAFF
once	TRBD1	TRBV5-4	TRBJ1-2	TGTGCCAGCAGCTTGATATCCCCACAGGGGGCGGGGGGCTACACCTTC	CASSLISPQGAGGYTF
once	NA	TRBV28	TRBJ2-7	TGTGCCAGCAGCCTATCTATGAAGCAGTACTTC	CASSLSMKQYF
NA	NA	TRBV5-1	TRBJ2-2	TGCGCCAGCAGCTTCATACAGACCACCGGGGAGCTGTTTTTT	CASSFIQTTGELFF
NA	NA	TRBV27	TRBJ2-7	TGTGCCAGCAGTTTCGGCCGGATGGGGGGCGAGCAGTACTTC	CASSFGRMGGEQYF
NA	TRBD1	TRBV20-1	TRBJ1-1	TGCAGTGCTATTGACAGGGGGTTGACTGAAGCTTTCTTT	CSAIDRGLTEAFF
NA	TRBD1	TRBV9	TRBJ1-1	TGTGCCAGCAGCGTAGTCGTCCAGAACCGGGACAGGGTTTTCTTT	CASSVVVQNRDRVFF
NA	TRBD2	TRBV4-3	TRBJ2-7	TGCGCCAGCAGCCATGGGACTAGCGGGAGGGCCTTAGGGCGACCACGTATTTACGAGCAGTACTTC	CASSHGTSGRALGRPRIYEQYF
NA	TRBD1	TRBV2	TRBJ2-7	TGTGCCAGCAGTGAAAACGAGGGGGCATACGAGCAGTACTTC	CASSENEGAYEQYF
NA	NA	TRBV19	TRBJ1-1	TGTGCCAGTAGTTGGACTGCACCGAACACTGAAGCTTTCTTT	CASSWTAPNTEAFF
NA	TRBD1	TRBV6-1	TRBJ1-1	TGTGCCAGCAGTGAACCGGGACAGGGCAACACTGAAGCTTTCTTT	CASSEPGQGNTEAFF
NA	TRBD2	TRBV3-1/TRBV3-2	TRBJ2-1	TGTGCCAGCAGCCAACTAGCGGGAGGGTACAATGAGCAGTTCTTC	CASSQLAGGYNEQFF
NA	TRBD1	TRBV15	TRBJ1-2	TGTGCCACCAGCAGGCCCGGGACAGGGAATGGCTACACCTTC	CATSRPGTGNGYTF
once	NA	TRBV20-1	TRBJ1-5	TGCAGTGCTAGTGGGGGGCGTCAGGATTATCAGCCCCAGCATTTT	CSASGGRQDYQPQHF
few	NA	TRBV6-5	TRBJ1-2	TGTGCCAGCAGTTACTCGACGTGGGCAGGGAACTATGGCTACACCTTC	CASSYSTWAGNYGYTF
NA	NA	TRBV19	TRBJ2-6	TGTGCCAGTAGTCTGGACACTCGTTCGGTGGCCAACGTCCTGACTTTC	CASSLDTRSVANVLTF
NA	NA	TRBV19	TRBJ1-1	TGTGCCAGTAGTATAGCAGACTCTTTGAACACTGAAGCTTTCTTT	CASSIADSLNTEAFF
NA	NA	TRBV7-6	TRBJ1-5	TGTGCCAGCAGCTTAGTCTATGATCAGCCCCAGCATTTT	CASSLVYDQPQHF
once	NA	TRBV7-9	TRBJ1-3	TGTGCCAGCAGCTTAGCCCTCTCTGGAAACACCATATATTTT	CASSLALSGNTIYF
NA	NA	TRBV28	TRBJ2-3	TGTGCCAGCAGTTTGGCTCAGGGCCCAGATACGCAGTATTTT	CASSLAQGPDTQYF
once	TRBD1	TRBV5-4	TRBJ2-7	TGTGCCACTGGGTCAACGGGACAGGTCCACGAGCAGTACTTC	CATGSTGQVHEQYF
few	NA	TRBV2	TRBJ1-5	TGTGCCAGCAAAAGGGGTGATCAGCCCCAGCATTTT	CASKRGDQPQHF
NA	NA	TRBV7-8	TRBJ2-7	TGTGCCAGCAGCGTCCGAGTCGAGCAGTACTTC	CASSVRVEQYF
NA	NA	TRBV9	TRBJ1-3	TGTGCCAGCAGCGTAGGAGGGAAAAACACCATATATTTT	CASSVGGKNTIYF
NA	NA	TRBV30	TRBJ1-5	TGTGCCTGGAGTCTAGCCAATCAGCCCCAGCATTTT	CAWSLANQPQHF
NA	NA	TRBV18	TRBJ2-2	TGTGCCAGCTCACCCAATCTCGACGGGATGAACACCGGGGAGCTGTTTTTT	CASSPNLDGMNTGELFF
NA	NA	TRBV6-6	TRBJ1-3	TGTGCCGGAGCGTCCTCTGGAAACACCATATATTTT	CAGASSGNTIYF
NA	TRBD1	TRBV5-1	TRBJ1-1	TGCGCCAGCAGCACCGGGGACAGGGGGCGAACTGAAGCTTTCTTT	CASSTGDRGRTEAFF
NA	NA	TRBV3-1/TRBV3-2	TRBJ2-3	TGTGCCAGCAGCCGGAGGCTCGGCTACGCAGATACGCAGTATTTT	CASSRRLGYADTQYF
once	TRBD2	TRBV4-1	TRBJ2-7	TGCGCCAGCAGCCCCGGACTAGTCTACGAGCAGTACTTC	CASSPGLVYEQYF
NA	NA	TRBV5-1	TRBJ1-1	TGCGCCAGCAGCGCCATGGAGGTGAGGAACACTGAAGCTTTCTTT	CASSAMEVRNTEAFF
NA	NA	TRBV4-3	TRBJ1-2	TGCGCCAGCAGCCCCCAGAGGACAGCTTATGGCTACACCTTC	CASSPQRTAYGYTF
NA	TRBD2	TRBV7-3	TRBJ2-7	TGTGCCAGCAGCTTAATGCTAGCGGGAGACTACGAGCAGTACTTC	CASSLMLAGDYEQYF
NA	TRBD2	TRBV3-1/TRBV3-2	TRBJ2-5	TGTGCCAGCAGCCAACCGAAAGGAGGAAACGTAGCGGGGACCCAGTACTTC	CASSQPKGGNVAGTQYF
NA	NA	TRBV5-4	TRBJ2-2	TGTGCCAGCAGCTTGCCCACGGCAGGGCGGCCCGGGGAGCTGTTTTTT	CASSLPTAGRPGELFF
NA	NA	TRBV4-3	TRBJ2-1	TGCGCCAGCAGCCGCGAACTAGCTAACTACAATGAGCAGTTCTTC	CASSRELANYNEQFF
NA	TRBD2	TRBV19	TRBJ2-2	TGTGCCAGTAGTATCAAGCGGGATAGAGGGGAGCTGTTTTTT	CASSIKRDRGELFF
NA	NA	TRBV7-9	TRBJ2-1	TGTGCCCTCGCCCGGGGTACCTCCTACAATGAGCAGTTCTTC	CALARGTSYNEQFF
NA	TRBD2	TRBV4-2	TRBJ2-5	TGTGCCAGCAGCCCCGGGGGGGAAGAGACCCAGTACTTC	CASSPGGEETQYF
NA	TRBD2	TRBV9	TRBJ2-5	TGTGCCAGCAGCGTAGGGATAGCGGGAGTTGGTCAAGAGACCCAGTACTTC	CASSVGIAGVGQETQYF
few	NA	TRBV7-9	TRBJ1-1	TGTGCCAGCAGAGGAGACAGCGTGAACACTGAAGCTTTCTTT	CASRGDSVNTEAFF
once	NA	TRBV29-1	TRBJ1-1	TGCAGCGTTGGGGCGGCAGCGGACACTGAAGCTTTCTTT	CSVGAAADTEAFF
few	TRBD1	TRBV29-1	TRBJ1-2	TGCAGCGTTAGAGGAGGGACAGAGTTAGCTAACTATGGCTACACCTTC	CSVRGGTELANYGYTF
NA	NA	TRBV30	TRBJ1-4	TGTGCCTGGAGCAGAACACAGGGTCCTAATGAAAAACTGTTTTTT	CAWSRTQGPNEKLFF
once	NA	TRBV6-1	TRBJ2-5	TGTGCCAGCAGTGAAGCGGGCGGACGGACTCGGAGGACCCAGTACTTC	CASSEAGGRTRRTQYF
few	NA	TRBV7-9	TRBJ1-5	TGTGCCAGCAGCTTAGACGGGGGGGTTAGCAATCAGCCCCAGCATTTT	CASSLDGGVSNQPQHF
NA	TRBD1	TRBV3-1/TRBV3-2	TRBJ2-5	TGTGCCAGCAGCCAAGATCCAAGGGGACAGGGGAGGTGGGAAGAGACCCAGTACTTC	CASSQDPRGQGRWEETQYF
NA	NA	TRBV29-1	TRBJ1-2	TGCAGCGTTGTTTCAGGGTATGGCTACACCTTC	CSVVSGYGYTF
NA	NA	TRBV14	TRBJ2-1	TGTGCCAGCAGCCAAGATATCGACTGGGTTCACAATGAGCAGTTCTTC	CASSQDIDWVHNEQFF